Sequencing of this T cell receptor (beta chain) was carried out in a study of T cells in Graves' hyperthyroidism and ophthalmopathy. From RNA transcripts, TCR beta CDR3 regions were amplified. The HTBI set primed first-round TCR CDR3 RT-PCR. Using its own MiXCR run on the multiplex PCR reads, TCRdb lists one record per CDR3 protein. The table has almost 600,000 distinct CDR3 sequences, around 13% seen once. Deletions cut 0 bases from V and 2 bases from J, with 6 bases between. Germline V gene lookup returns CDR1 ENHRY and CDR2 SYGVKD. The CDR3 contains 14 residues. The rearrangement links TRBV10-3 to TRBJ2-3; D not resolved. The TCR originated in a woman aged 25 to 45 with Graves' hyperthyroidism that later progressed to Graves' ophthalmopathy. Material for sequencing was blood. The CDR3 is CAISESGYTDTQYF. CDR3 in DNA: TGTGCCATCAGTGAGTCGGGCTACACAGATACGCAGTATTTT.